This T cell receptor (beta chain) stems from a study of shared clonotypes between healthy human individuals. Sorted-subset replicate PCR reactions contained approximately 190 ng DNA, corresponding to some 29,000 T cell genomes. The repertoire was sequenced with immunoSEQ multiplex PCR; TCRdb's copy has only in-frame clones and lacks some. The data hold approximately 1,500,000 clones, with 95% to 99% observed a single time. The CDR3 runs to 19 residues. Germline trimming cut 1 base from V and 4 bases from J; bases unmatched to any gene: 18. The sample taken for sequencing was naive CD4+ T cells sorted from blood. As for subset: CD45RA+ positively selected. V gene TRBV5-3 combines with J gene TRBJ2-5, with 8 positions matching TRBD2. TRBV5-3 is annotated as an ORF whose role is uncertain. The clonotype originates from a man in his thirties or forties in good health. CDR3 bases: TGTGCCAGAAGCTTGAGCCCTATATCTAGAGCGGGAGTTGGAGAGACCCAGTACTTC. Its protein is CARSLSPISRAGVGETQYF.